Listed below are T cell receptor beta chains from one sample, sequenced in a study of cytomegalovirus exposure and HLA in healthy donors. Using immunoSEQ multiplex PCR, the repertoire was profiled, and TCRdb retains in-frame clones only, with some absent. The sample lists 110,000 or so clones; under 70% were seen once. The sample comprised PBMCs. The receptors derive from a man younger than 35 in good health and CMV-seropositive. Each CDR3 is given with its conserved first and last residue. Each record gives: J gene, clone size, D gene, V gene, CDR3 DNA, CDR3 protein. The D gene is left open where the match is weak. Some rows have no size entry. The others give once, few or many, or a class for an expanded clone.

TRBJ2-5 few TRBD2 TRBV5-1 TGCGCCAGCAGCCCGTCGGGAGGCGCCCCCCAAGAGACCCAGTACTTC CASSPSGGAPQETQYF
TRBJ2-1 NA TRBD2 TRBV4-1 TGCGCCAGCAGCCAATCAGTTGGGCTAGCGGGGGGCCTTAATGAGCAGTTCTTC CASSQSVGLAGGLNEQFF
TRBJ1-1 NA NA TRBV9 TGTGCCAGCAGCGCCCCCATGGTTCGGACTGAAGCTTTCTTT CASSAPMVRTEAFF
TRBJ2-3 NA NA TRBV7-9 TGTGCCAGCAGCTTAGGCGTCACAGATACGCAGTATTTT CASSLGVTDTQYF
TRBJ1-2 NA NA TRBV5-4 TGTGCCAGCAGCTGGACAGCATTCTCCCCCTATGGCTACACCTTC CASSWTAFSPYGYTF
TRBJ1-3 NA NA TRBV10-3 TGTGCCATCTTCTCCGGGGACTCTGGAAACACCATATATTTT CAIFSGDSGNTIYF
TRBJ2-3 NA NA TRBV25-1 TGTGCCAGCAGTGAATTTGCTAACAGGGCCCGCACAGATACGCAGTATTTT CASSEFANRARTDTQYF
TRBJ2-3 few NA TRBV29-1 TGCAGCGTTGAAGCGTGGACAGGGGGCGTACTAGCGGGGGATACGCAGTATTTT CSVEAWTGGVLAGDTQYF
TRBJ2-7 NA TRBD1 TRBV5-1 TGCGCCAGCAGCTCCCGGGACAGGGTAGGAGAGCAGTACTTC CASSSRDRVGEQYF
TRBJ2-6 NA NA TRBV18 TGTGCCAGCTCACCAGAACTCTCTGGGGCCAACGTCCTGACTTTC CASSPELSGANVLTF
TRBJ1-6 once TRBD1 TRBV4-1 TGCGCCAGCAGCCAAGATAGAAGGACAGGGGCCTCTGCGCCCCTCCACTTT CASSQDRRTGASAPLHF
TRBJ2-5 NA NA TRBV28 TGTGCCAGCAGTTTATTCGGGGGAGGTCAAGAGACCCAGTACTTC CASSLFGGGQETQYF
TRBJ1-5 NA TRBD1 TRBV11-2 TGTGCCAGCAGCTTAGGTCTCGGCCAGGGGGTACAGCCCCAGCATTTT CASSLGLGQGVQPQHF
TRBJ2-2 NA NA TRBV29-1 TGCAGCGTTGAGACAGTAAACACCGGGGAGCTGTTTTTT CSVETVNTGELFF
TRBJ1-1 NA TRBD1 TRBV5-6 TGTGCCAGCAGCTTGGTGGACAGGGGGAACACTGAAGCTTTCTTT CASSLVDRGNTEAFF
TRBJ2-5 NA NA TRBV7-8 TGTGCCAGCAGCTTAAAGGGCAGGACTACTGGAGAAACCCAGTACTTC CASSLKGRTTGETQYF
TRBJ2-2 NA NA TRBV10-1 TGCGCCAGCAGTGGCCAGCAGGGGACCGGGGAGCTGTTTTTT CASSGQQGTGELFF
TRBJ2-3 few TRBD2 TRBV11-3 TGTGCCAGCAGCCCCTATTCGGGGGGTCGCACAGATACGCAGTATTTT CASSPYSGGRTDTQYF
TRBJ1-1 few NA TRBV4-2 TGTGCCAGCAGCCAAGAAGTCCAGGTTTCGACTGAAGCTTTCTTT CASSQEVQVSTEAFF
TRBJ2-7 NA TRBD1 TRBV5-1 TGCGCCAGCAGCTTAGAGGGACAGCCTTACGAGCAGTACTTC CASSLEGQPYEQYF
TRBJ2-5 NA NA TRBV2 TGTGCCAGCAGTGCACAGAAAGAGACCCAGTACTTC CASSAQKETQYF
TRBJ1-4 once TRBD1 TRBV19 TGTGCCAGTAAACAAACCGGGACAGGGGGCCGTGAAAAACTGTTTTTT CASKQTGTGGREKLFF
TRBJ1-1 once TRBD1 TRBV18 TGTGCCAGCTCACCACCCGGGACAGGGGGTCAAGAAGCTTTCTTT CASSPPGTGGQEAFF
TRBJ2-3 NA NA TRBV11-3 TGTGCCAGCAGCTCGGGTAGCCCTACGCGCGATACGCAGTATTTT CASSSGSPTRDTQYF
TRBJ2-5 NA TRBD1 TRBV7-2 TGTGCCAGCAGCTCGGGACAGGGAGGGAGCCAAGAGACCCAGTACTTC CASSSGQGGSQETQYF
TRBJ1-2 once NA TRBV7-9 TGTGCCAGCAGCCCGAGGGCTCAGGGCTACACCTTC CASSPRAQGYTF
TRBJ2-1 NA TRBD2 TRBV5-1 TGCGCCAGCAGCATGAGCCCACTGACTAGCGGTGAGCAGTTCTTC CASSMSPLTSGEQFF
TRBJ1-4 few TRBD1 TRBV27 TGTGCCAGCCGGAGACAGGGGCAAGCTGAAAAACTGTTTTTT CASRRQGQAEKLFF
TRBJ1-2 NA NA TRBV6-6 TGTGCCAGCAGTTATGCAGGGCCGTATGGCTACACCTTC CASSYAGPYGYTF
TRBJ2-3 NA NA TRBV13 TGTGCCAGCAGCCATACGGCAGATACGCAGTATTTT CASSHTADTQYF
TRBJ2-7 NA NA TRBV11-3 TGTGCCAGCAACTTACCATCCTACGAGCAGTACTTC CASNLPSYEQYF
TRBJ1-4 NA TRBD1 TRBV18 TGTGCCAGCTCACAGGGACAGCTAGAAAAACTGTTTTTT CASSQGQLEKLFF
TRBJ2-5 NA TRBD2 TRBV11-2 TGTGCCAGCAGCTTAGATCTAGCGGGAACACAAGAGACCCAGTACTTC CASSLDLAGTQETQYF
TRBJ1-4 NA TRBD1 TRBV4-2 TGTGCCAGCAGCCAAGGGAAGGGGGCCTCTAATGAAAAACTGTTTTTT CASSQGKGASNEKLFF
TRBJ2-2 few NA TRBV9 TGTGCCAGCAGCGTCTCTAGTTCTACCGGGGAGCTGTTTTTT CASSVSSSTGELFF
TRBJ1-1 NA TRBD1 TRBV7-6 TGTGCCAGCAGCTCCGGACAGGGAGGGAACATGAACACTGAAGCTTTCTTT CASSSGQGGNMNTEAFF
TRBJ2-1 NA NA TRBV6-5 TGTGCCAGCAGTTACTCGCGGGTCAATGAGCAGTTCTTC CASSYSRVNEQFF
TRBJ2-7 NA TRBD1 TRBV6-6 TGTGCCAGCAGGGATTGGACAGGGGCCTACGAGCAGTACTTC CASRDWTGAYEQYF
TRBJ1-1 NA TRBD1 TRBV7-9 TGTTCCAGCAGCTTAGCGGACAGGGGGTCTTTCTTT CSSSLADRGSFF
TRBJ1-5 NA NA TRBV15 TGTGCCACCACGGGCGGGGGATGGGGTCAGCCCCAGCATTTT CATTGGGWGQPQHF
TRBJ1-4 NA TRBD1 TRBV5-1 TGCGCCAGCAGCTTGGTCCAGGGGGGCGAAAAACTGTTTTTT CASSLVQGGEKLFF
TRBJ1-5 NA NA TRBV4-1 TGCGCCAGCAGCCAAGATTGGCAGGGGCGAATTAGCAATCAGCCCCAGCATTTT CASSQDWQGRISNQPQHF
TRBJ1-2 NA NA TRBV27 TGTGCCAGCAGTTTATCGGTCGGAGGGATATATGGCTACACCTTC CASSLSVGGIYGYTF
TRBJ1-2 NA TRBD1 TRBV30 TGTGCCTGTGGACAGGGCTGGGGCTACACCTTC CACGQGWGYTF
TRBJ1-1 NA NA TRBV11-2 TGTGCCAGCAGCTTAGGGACTAACACTGAAGCTTTCTTT CASSLGTNTEAFF
TRBJ2-7 NA NA TRBV5-4 TGTGCCAGCAGCTCCGGGGAGGGGGGGGTGCAGTACTTC CASSSGEGGVQYF
TRBJ1-1 NA NA TRBV5-4 TGTGCCAGCAGCGGTCCCAGGGAGAACACTGAAGCTTTCTTT CASSGPRENTEAFF
TRBJ1-5 NA TRBD1 TRBV6-1 TGTGCCAGCAGTGGAGGACAGGGAGGGAATCAGCCCCAGCATTTT CASSGGQGGNQPQHF
TRBJ1-1 NA TRBD1 TRBV5-4 TGTGCCAGCAGCCGGGACAGGGCCTCGTGGACTGAAGCTTTCTTT CASSRDRASWTEAFF
TRBJ2-1 few TRBD1 TRBV15 TGTGCCACCAGTCGAATCCGGGACAGGGACTACAATGAGCAGTTCTTC CATSRIRDRDYNEQFF
TRBJ1-1 NA TRBD1 TRBV2 TGTGCCAGCAGGGAGGACAGGGCCATGAACACTGAAGCTTTCTTT CASREDRAMNTEAFF
TRBJ2-5 NA TRBD2 TRBV5-4 TGTGCCAGCAGCTTGACTAGCGGGGGGGCCGGGGAGACCCAGTACTTC CASSLTSGGAGETQYF
TRBJ2-1 NA NA TRBV6-5 TGTGCCAGCAGTTACTCGAACGGGAATGAGCAGTTCTTC CASSYSNGNEQFF
TRBJ1-4 NA NA TRBV9 TGTGCCAGCAGCCGGACGGGGGCAACTAATGAAAAACTGTTTTTT CASSRTGATNEKLFF
TRBJ2-3 NA TRBD2 TRBV27 TGTGCCAGCAGTCCATTAGCGGGGGGACGCACAGATACGCAGTATTTT CASSPLAGGRTDTQYF
TRBJ1-2 NA TRBD1 TRBV6-5 TGTGCCAGCAGAGAGGACAGGGGGCCCAACTATGGCTACACCTTC CASREDRGPNYGYTF